The 17 T cell receptor beta chains in this list originate from one sample, sequenced in a study of Graves' ophthalmopathy and Graves' hyperthyroidism. The study amplified TCR beta CDR3 regions using RNA transcripts. The authors performed first-round RT-PCR with HTBI primers and then a second-round multiplex PCR. Each CDR3 protein gets one entry after TCRdb re-called the multiplex PCR reads with MiXCR. Among around 520,000 distinct CDR3 sequences listed, roughly 40% were seen once. The sample taken for sequencing was peripheral blood or thyroid tissue (not recorded which). The receptors here all came from an adult man with Graves' hyperthyroidism.

The table lists this clonotype with many counts. The chain links TRBV2 to TRBJ2-6; TRBD1 or TRBD2 may be the D gene (5 bases each). The CDR3 has 14 residues. The ends were cut back, 6 bases at V and 3 bases at J, with 9 bases in the middle. The germline V gene has CDR1 SNHLY and CDR2 FYNNEI. CDR3 coding DNA: TGTGCCAGCAGGGGGGACGGTGGGGCCAACGTCCTGACTTTC. Amino acids: CASRGDGGANVLTF.

The genes are TRBV3-1 and TRBJ1-2, with a possible D match to TRBD1 (5 bases). The germline CDR1 and CDR2 sequences are LGHDT and YNNKEL (reference sequence). CDR3 length equals 14 residues. V was cut by 0 bases and J by 8 bases, with 13 bases left in between. CDR3 sequence: CASSQEWQGDGYTF. CDR3 DNA: TGTGCCAGCAGCCAAGAGTGGCAGGGTGACGGCTACACCTTC.

The chain carries TRBV5-6 and TRBJ2-3; 9 bases are shared with TRBD2. The CDR3 contains 17 residues. In germline, CDR1 is SGHDT, CDR2 YYEEEE. Trimming cost V 1 base and J 0 bases; bases outside gene matches: 6. The CDR3, as DNA: TGTGCCAGCAGCTTGATGCTAGCGGGGACTAGCACAGATACGCAGTATTTT. Translating gives CASSLMLAGTSTDTQYF.

This clonotype was observed many times. The rearrangement uses TRBV29-1 and TRBJ2-5; D remains unclear. Germline CDR1 reads SQVTM; CDR2 reads ANQGSEA. The CDR3 covers 11 residues. Trimming removed 5 bases from V and 5 bases from J, with 9 bases in between. The CDR3: CSVIRGETQYF. The CDR3 nucleotides read TGCAGCGTTATACGTGGGGAGACCCAGTACTTC.

This clonotype was seen many times. This rearrangement joins TRBV20-1 to TRBJ2-7; D uncertain. Trimming stripped 1 base from V and 0 bases from J, with 7 bases between. Germline values: CDR1 DFQATT, CDR2 SNEGSKA (reference sequence). The CDR3 length is 13 residues. The CDR3 is CSARGTDSYEQYF. CDR3 coding DNA: TGCAGTGCTAGAGGCACAGACTCCTACGAGCAGTACTTC.

As to this clonotype: A read error may explain this, as a much larger clone is one base away. The chain recombines TRBV10-3 with TRBJ1-1; 12 nucleotides match TRBD1. V gave up 10 bases and J gave up 4 bases; unmatched junction bases: 13. The CDR3 length is 16 residues. Germline CDR1 and CDR2: ENHRY and SYGVKD. The CDR3 DNA follows: TGTGCCAGCGGCGGGGACAGGGGGCGTTTAAGCACTGAAGCTTTCTTT. Amino acid sequence: CASGGDRGRLSTEAFF.

The genes are TRBV15 and TRBJ2-5; D possibly corresponds to TRBD2 (5 bases). Germline loops: CDR1 LNHNV, CDR2 YYDKDF (reference sequence). The V end was cut by 1 base, the J end by 7 bases, with 7 bases between. This CDR3 spans 12 amino acids. The DNA for the CDR3 is TGTGCCACCAGCAGAGCCGGAGGGACCCAGTACTTC. Amino acid sequence: CATSRAGGTQYF.

V usage is TRBV7-8 and J usage is TRBJ2-1; D call uncertain. The V gene's germline CDR1 is SGHVS and CDR2 FQNEAQ. Deletions cut 2 bases from V and 0 bases from J, with 11 bases between. The CDR3 consists of 16 residues. In nucleotides, the CDR3 is TGTGCCAGCAGCTTATCAGACTTCATCTCCTACAATGAGCAGTTCTTC. Residues: CASSLSDFISYNEQFF.

This clonotype was seen many times. This chain connects TRBV19 to TRBJ1-2; a weak D match, TRBD1 (5 bases). This CDR3 contains 16 residues. The germline V and J ends were trimmed by 4 bases and 3 bases, with 18 bases remaining between them. CDR1 and CDR2 (germline): LNHDA, SQIVND (reference sequence). The CDR3 reads CASSTEIGGGYYGYTF. The CDR3 DNA follows: TGTGCCAGTAGTACAGAGATCGGGGGAGGTTACTATGGCTACACCTTC.

The CDR3 nucleotides are TGTGCCAGCAGCCCCAGGCAGGGCGTAATCCATGAGCAGTTCTTC. Residues: CASSPRQGVIHEQFF. The rearrangement links TRBV2 to TRBJ2-1; D perhaps matches TRBD1 (5 bases). Trimming removed 6 bases from V and 8 bases from J, with 20 bases in between. The CDR3 loop spans 15 amino acids. Germline V CDR1 and CDR2: SNHLY, FYNNEI. The whole variable domain, filled in from reference TRBV2 and TRBJ2-1, reads EPEVTQTPSHQVTQMGQEVILRCVPISNHLYFYWYRQILGQKVEFLVSFYNNEISEKSEIFDDQFSVERPDGSNFTLKIRSTKLEDSAMYFCASSPRQGVIHEQFFGPGTRLTVL.

In its sample, this clonotype was seen many times. The gene calls are TRBV20-1 and TRBJ2-5, with D unclear. CDR1 and CDR2 (germline): DFQATT, SNEGSKA (reference sequence). CDR3 length equals 17 residues. V lost 0 bases, J lost 2 bases, and 19 bases lay in between. The CDR3 loop is CSARDPLVSISQETQYF. The DNA for the CDR3 is TGCAGTGCTAGAGATCCCCTAGTGTCGATAAGTCAAGAGACCCAGTACTTC.

This clonotype was detected ten times or more. V gene TRBV29-1 combines with J gene TRBJ1-2; D is undetermined. CDR1 and CDR2 from the germline V gene are SQVTM and ANQGSEA. Trimming took 1 base from V and 7 from J, leaving 10 bases between them. CDR3 length: 12 residues. Here the CDR3 reads CSVEAVDGGYTF. The DNA for the CDR3 is TGCAGCGTTGAAGCGGTGGACGGTGGCTACACCTTC.

This clonotype came up many times. This chain links TRBV2 with TRBJ2-2; TRBD1 might be the D (6 bases). The CDR3 loop spans 13 amino acids. CDR1 and CDR2 (germline): SNHLY, FYNNEI. The V gene lost 6 bases and the J gene lost 4 bases, with 9 bases spanning the gap. The CDR3 DNA sequence: TGTGCCAGCAGCGTAGGGGGCACCGGGGAGCTGTTTTTT. Translating it yields CASSVGGTGELFF.

Ten or more counts support this clonotype. The rearrangement links TRBV10-3 to TRBJ1-2; D ambiguous. With 4 bases removed from V and 2 bases from J, the gap between germline ends came to 8 bases. CDR3 length equals 13 residues. Germline lookup yields CDR1 ENHRY and CDR2 SYGVKD. CDR3: CAISVEPNYGYTF. The CDR3, as DNA: TGTGCCATCAGTGTGGAACCGAACTATGGCTACACCTTC.

This clonotype appeared a single time. The gene calls are TRBV12-3 or TRBV12-4 and TRBJ2-5; D is unresolved. V was cut by 3 bases and J by 5 bases, with 10 bases left in between. The CDR3 loop spans 13 amino acids. For the CDR3, the DNA is TGTGCCAGCAGTTTTTGGGCGGTGGAGACCCAGTACTTC. This gives the protein CASSFWAVETQYF.

This clonotype was seen ten or more times. The genes are TRBV20-1 and TRBJ1-2; 7 bases are a match to TRBD1. V lost 4 bases to trimming and J lost 6 bases; unmatched junction nucleotides: 11. CDR3 length: 14 amino acids. The germline V gene encodes CDR1 DFQATT and CDR2 SNEGSKA (reference sequence). The CDR3 nucleotides read TGCAGTGCTACTACAGGGGCCCTCGAGAATGGCTACACCTTC. Its translation is CSATTGALENGYTF.

In its sample, this clonotype was seen many times. V is TRBV4-1 and J is TRBJ2-7, with 9 positions matching TRBD2. Unmatched junction bases numbered 5, after V lost 2 bases and J lost 3 bases. Germline CDR1 is MGHRA and CDR2 is YSYEKL. The CDR3 has 15 residues. The CDR3 region has the DNA TGCGCCAGCAGCCAACCGACTAGCGGCGACTACGAGCAGTACTTC. Translation: CASSQPTSGDYEQYF.